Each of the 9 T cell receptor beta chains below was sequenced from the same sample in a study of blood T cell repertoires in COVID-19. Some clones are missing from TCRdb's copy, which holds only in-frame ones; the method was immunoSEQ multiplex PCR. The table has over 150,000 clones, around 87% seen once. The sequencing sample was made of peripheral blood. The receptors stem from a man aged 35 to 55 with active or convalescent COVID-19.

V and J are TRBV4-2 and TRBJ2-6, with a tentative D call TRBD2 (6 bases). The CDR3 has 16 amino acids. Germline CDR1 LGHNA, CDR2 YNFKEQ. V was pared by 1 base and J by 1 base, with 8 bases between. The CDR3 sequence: CASSQGDWSGANVLTF. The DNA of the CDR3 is TGTGCCAGCAGCCAAGGGGACTGGTCTGGGGCCAACGTCCTGACTTTC.

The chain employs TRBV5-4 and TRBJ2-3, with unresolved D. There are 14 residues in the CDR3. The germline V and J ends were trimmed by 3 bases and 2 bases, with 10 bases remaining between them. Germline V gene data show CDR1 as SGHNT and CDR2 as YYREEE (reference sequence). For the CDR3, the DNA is TGTGCCAGCAGCTCGGGTCCGGACACAGATACGCAGTATTTT. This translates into CASSSGPDTDTQYF. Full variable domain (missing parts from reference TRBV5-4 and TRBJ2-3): ETGVTQSPTHLIKTRGQQVTLRCSSQSGHNTVSWYQQALGQGPQFIFQYYREEENGRGNFPPRFSGLQFPNYSSELNVNALELDDSALYLCASSSGPDTDTQYFGPGTRLTVL.

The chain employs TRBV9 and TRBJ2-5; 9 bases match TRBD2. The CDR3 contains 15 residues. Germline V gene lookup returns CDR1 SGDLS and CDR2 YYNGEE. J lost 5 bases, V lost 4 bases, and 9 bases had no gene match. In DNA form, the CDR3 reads TGTGCCAGCAGCCCGCGGGCGGGGGGGCTTGAGACCCAGTACTTC. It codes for CASSPRAGGLETQYF.

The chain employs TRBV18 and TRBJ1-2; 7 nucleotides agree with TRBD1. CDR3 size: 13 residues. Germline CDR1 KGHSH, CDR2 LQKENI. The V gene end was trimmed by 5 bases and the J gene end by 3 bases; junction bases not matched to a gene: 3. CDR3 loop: CASSEGQDYGYTF. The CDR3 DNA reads TGTGCCAGCTCAGAAGGACAGGACTATGGCTACACCTTC. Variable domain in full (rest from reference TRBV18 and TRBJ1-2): NAGVMQNPRHLVRRRGQEARLRCSPMKGHSHVYWYRQLPEEGLKFMVYLQKENIIDESGMPKERFSAEFPKEGPSILRIQQVVRGDSAAYFCASSEGQDYGYTFGSGTRLTVV.

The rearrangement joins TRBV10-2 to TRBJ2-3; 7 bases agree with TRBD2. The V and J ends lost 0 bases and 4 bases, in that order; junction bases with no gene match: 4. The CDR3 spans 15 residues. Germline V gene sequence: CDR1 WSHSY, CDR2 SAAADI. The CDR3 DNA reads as TGCGCCAGCAGTGAGTCCCCGACTAGCTCAGATACGCAGTATTTT. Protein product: CASSESPTSSDTQYF.

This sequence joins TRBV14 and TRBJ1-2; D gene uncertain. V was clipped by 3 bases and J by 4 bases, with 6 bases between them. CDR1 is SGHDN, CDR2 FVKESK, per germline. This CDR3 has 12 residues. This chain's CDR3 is CASSQSSYGYTF. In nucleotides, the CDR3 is TGTGCCAGCAGCCAGTCGTCCTATGGCTACACCTTC.

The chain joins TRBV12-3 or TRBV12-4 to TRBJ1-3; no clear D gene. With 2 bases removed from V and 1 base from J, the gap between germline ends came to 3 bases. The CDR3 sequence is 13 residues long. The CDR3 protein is CASSLYSGNTIYF. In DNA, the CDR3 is TGTGCCAGCAGTTTATATTCTGGAAACACCATATATTTT.

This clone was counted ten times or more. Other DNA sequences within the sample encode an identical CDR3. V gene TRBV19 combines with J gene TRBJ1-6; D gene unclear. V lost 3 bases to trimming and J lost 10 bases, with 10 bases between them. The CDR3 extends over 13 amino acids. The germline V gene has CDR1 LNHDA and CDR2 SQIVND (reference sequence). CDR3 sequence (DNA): TGTGCCAGTAGTATTGGCGGGAGATCACCCCTCCACTTT. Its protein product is CASSIGGRSPLHF.

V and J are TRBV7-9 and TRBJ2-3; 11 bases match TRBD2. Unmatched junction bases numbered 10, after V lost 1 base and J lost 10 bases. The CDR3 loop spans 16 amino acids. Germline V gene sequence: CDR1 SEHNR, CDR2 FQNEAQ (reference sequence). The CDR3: CASSLVDLAGGPPQYF. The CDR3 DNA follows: TGTGCCAGCAGCTTAGTAGATTTAGCGGGGGGGCCTCCGCAGTATTTT. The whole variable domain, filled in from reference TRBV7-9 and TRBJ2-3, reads DTGVSQNPRHKITKRGQNVTFRCDPISEHNRLYWYRQTLGQGPEFLTYFQNEAQLEKSRLLSDRFSAERPKGSFSTLEIQRTEQGDSAMYLCASSLVDLAGGPPQYFGPGTRLTVL.